The 8 T cell receptor beta chains reported below all come from one sample, sequenced in a study of T cells expressing NK-cell markers (dated by TCRdb to about 2020). The library was obtained by 5' RACE. Sequenced using an Illumina HiSeq 2000. Each CDR3 protein sequence appears as one entry after TCRdb reprocessed the reads, and no DNA is included. This sample's table has entries for 350,000 to 450,000 distinct CDR3 sequences. The ten largest make up around 4.9% of the sample. The sample comprised blood T cells: a sorted CD56 or NKG2C T cell subset, CD4+ or CD8+ T cells, or bulk PBMC T cells (not recorded which). All receptors come from a man between 18 and 69 years old in good health.

The CDR3 region is CASGSDRGPGNTIYF. This chain links TRBV4-1 with TRBJ1-3; TCRdb indicates TRBD1, and absent DNA this call remains unverified. Germline V gives CDR1 MGHRA, CDR2 YSYEKL. The CDR3 is 15 amino acids.

The CDR3 loop is CASSEAPTLSGNTIYF. The chain couples TRBV7-9 to TRBJ1-3. Germline lookup yields CDR1 SEHNR and CDR2 FQNEAQ (reference sequence). The CDR3 has 16 residues.

J is TRBJ2-1 and V is TRBV9; TCRdb outputs TRBD2, but without DNA this stays unchecked. The CDR3 loop spans 16 amino acids. Germline V CDR1 and CDR2: SGDLS, YYNGEE. CDR3 loop: CASSDTSGGPTNEQFF.

The CDR3 protein is CASSRQGTPGANVLTF. The rearrangement joins TRBV11-2 to TRBJ2-6. The CDR3 totals 16 residues. Looked up from germline, CDR1 is SGHAT and CDR2 is FQNNGV.

The gene calls are TRBV9 and TRBJ1-5; TCRdb's assignment of TRBD1 cannot be checked, as there is no DNA. Germline CDR1 SGDLS, CDR2 YYNGEE. This CDR3 is 15 amino acids long. The CDR3 reads CASSAGEGGGRPQHF.

This CDR3 is CSVTYPQETQYF. The J gene is TRBJ2-5, the V gene TRBV29-1. The V gene's germline CDR1 is SQVTM and CDR2 ANQGSEA. The CDR3 has 12 residues.

The rearrangement uses TRBV12-3 or TRBV12-4 and TRBJ2-5; as DNA is missing, the TRBD1 call by TCRdb cannot be tested. The length of the CDR3 is 17 residues. CDR3 amino acids: CASSRHGGGGRGETQYF.

The CDR3 loop reads CASSKETGRGPQHF. The chain links TRBV21-1 to TRBJ1-5; TCRdb proposes TRBD1, but this gene call is untestable without DNA. TRBV21-1 is shown as a pseudogene. This CDR3 spans 14 amino acids.